The entry below describes one T cell receptor (beta chain). This sample is part of a study of blood T cell repertoires in COVID-19. The wider study: From the United States, Italy and Spain came samples of acute and convalescent COVID-19. PBMCs, B-cell-depleted T cells, or T cells provided the cDNA or gDNA that made up the material.

Patients at the Seattle site were enrolled during active infection and followed longitudinally. V was trimmed by 2 bases and J by 0 bases, leaving 5 bases between them. The germline V gene has CDR1 SGHRS and CDR2 YFSETQ. This CDR3 spans 14 amino acids. Original data processing: Reference gene primer amplification gave nucleated cell count estimates. Produced via immunoSEQ multiplex PCR; TCRdb's table is partial and in-frame only. V, J and clone size are those of that table, while D and trimming were read from the DNA. The data hold 150,000 or so clones, with around nine tenths observed a single time. V and J are TRBV5-1 and TRBJ1-4; D gene uncertain. This receptor was obtained from a woman aged 70-85 years with COVID-19, enrolled during active disease. Sequenced material: peripheral blood. The CDR3 DNA is TGCGCCAGCAGCTTAAGCGCAACTAATGAAAAACTGTTTTTT. Residues: CASSLSATNEKLFF.